The T cell receptor (beta chain) under discussion was sequenced for a study of control samples from healthy donors and cancer patients. TCRdb's copy holds only in-frame clones and misses some; the assay was immunoSEQ multiplex PCR. The sample shows about 220,000 clones, roughly 94% of them seen only once. Between the trimmed V and J ends, which lost 7 bases and 0 bases, there was a span of 13 bases. Per the germline V gene, CDR1 is LNHDA and CDR2 is SQIVND (reference sequence). The CDR3 consists of 15 residues. This receptor was taken from a man aged 50-60 years in good health. Sequenced input: blood. The rearrangement joins TRBV19 to TRBJ1-5; D is undetermined. The CDR3: CASNRLAPSNQPQHF. In DNA, the CDR3 is TGTGCCAGTAATCGGTTAGCGCCTAGCAATCAGCCCCAGCATTTT.